One sample yielded the 11 T cell receptor beta chains listed below, sequenced in a study of OX40 agonist ivuxolimab in advanced cancers. To prepare the library, the immunoSEQ multiplex PCR assay was applied. TCRdb carries this immuneACCESS record with in-frame sequences only. Its versions omit some clonotypes, under half of them owing to an unresolved V gene in the studies checked, with the rest unexplained. This sample lists under 75,000 clones; 65% to 85% were detected once. Around 0.84% of the sample belongs to the ten largest clones. The sequences come from CD4+ or CD8+ T cells sorted from blood, collected in a trial of the OX40 agonist ivuxolimab. These receptors were collected from an adult with an advanced solid tumor such as melanoma, head and neck, liver or kidney cancer.

The chain recombines TRBV5-4 with TRBJ2-1; a weak D match, TRBD1 (6 bases). The CDR3 runs to 15 residues. The germline CDR1 and CDR2 sequences are SGHNT and YYREEE (reference sequence). V lost 0 bases and J lost 3, with 10 bases in between. CDR3 nucleotides: TGTGCCAGCAGCTTGGACCTAGGGGGCTACAATGAGCAGTTCTTC. Translation: CASSLDLGGYNEQFF.

This rearrangement joins TRBV20-1 to TRBJ2-5, with D hard to call. Germline V gene data show CDR1 as DFQATT and CDR2 as SNEGSKA (reference sequence). The CDR3 covers 11 residues. V was shortened by 3 bases and J by 2 bases, with 4 bases between the two germline ends. DNA of the CDR3: TGCAGTGCTAGCAGTCAAGAGACCCAGTACTTC. Translation gives CSASSQETQYF.

The chain couples TRBV9 to TRBJ2-5; TRBD1 matches at 10 bases. CDR1 and CDR2 from the germline V gene are SGDLS and YYNGEE. The CDR3 totals 16 residues. V trimming: 4 bases; J trimming: 4 bases; junction bases outside the gene matches: 10. In nucleotides, the CDR3 is TGTGCCAGCAGCTCAGCACAAGGACAGGGGGGAGAGACCCAGTACTTC. It codes for CASSSAQGQGGETQYF. Filled out from reference TRBV9 and TRBJ2-5, the complete variable domain reads DSGVTQTPKHLITATGQRVTLRCSPRSGDLSVYWYQQSLDQGLQFLIQYYNGEERAKGNILERFSAQQFPDLHSELNLSSLELGDSALYFCASSSAQGQGGETQYFGPGTRLLVL.

CDR3 loop: CASRTRQENNSPLHF. DNA for the CDR3: TGTGCCAGTAGGACCCGACAGGAGAATAATTCACCCCTCCACTTT. V is TRBV19 and J is TRBJ1-6, with D perhaps TRBD1 (6 bases). CDR3 length equals 15 residues. Trimming removed 6 bases from V and 5 bases from J, with 14 bases in between. From germline, CDR1 is LNHDA and CDR2 SQIVND (reference sequence).

The V gene is TRBV6-1, the J gene TRBJ1-5, with a possible D match to TRBD1 (6 bases). Per germline, CDR1 MNHNS and CDR2 SASEGT. Between the trimmed V and J ends, which lost 1 base and 5 bases, there was a span of 15 bases. The CDR3 length is 16 residues. The CDR3: CASSEGGTNFHQPQHF. The DNA of the CDR3 is TGTGCCAGCAGTGAAGGGGGGACAAACTTTCATCAGCCCCAGCATTTT.

This clone appeared once. This rearrangement joins TRBV10-3 to TRBJ2-3; D not certain. Germline CDR1 ENHRY, CDR2 SYGVKD. The CDR3 loop spans 12 amino acids. V shed 6 bases and J shed 1 base, with 5 bases lying between them. The CDR3 DNA sequence: TGTGCCATCAGAGCAGGCACAGATACGCAGTATTTT. Translation gives CAIRAGTDTQYF.

The J gene is TRBJ1-3, the V gene TRBV7-2, with D hard to call. V dropped 5 bases and J dropped 0 bases, with 17 bases sitting between them. Germline loops: CDR1 SGHTA, CDR2 FQGNSA. This CDR3 contains 17 residues. As DNA, the CDR3 is TGTGCCAGCAGCGCCACCCCGATATCGATCTCTGGAAACACCATATATTTT. The encoded protein is CASSATPISISGNTIYF.

The chain links TRBV25-1 to TRBJ2-3, with 8 positions matching TRBD1. Germline trimming cut 4 bases from V and 0 bases from J; bases unmatched to any gene: 3. CDR3 length: 15 residues. Germline CDR1 is MGHDK and CDR2 is SYGVNS. CDR3 sequence (DNA): TGTGCCAGCAGTGGCCGGGACAGGAGCACAGATACGCAGTATTTT. Its translation is CASSGRDRSTDTQYF.

This sequence joins TRBV29-1 and TRBJ2-3, with D uncertain. This CDR3 spans 11 amino acids. Per the germline V gene, CDR1 is SQVTM and CDR2 is ANQGSEA. V was clipped by 5 bases and J by 2 bases, with 5 bases between them. CDR3 protein: CSVTPTDTQYF. For the CDR3, the DNA is TGCAGCGTTACTCCCACAGATACGCAGTATTTT.

The chain combines TRBV4-1 with TRBJ2-5; D gene uncertain. Trimming removed 0 bases at V and 5 bases at J, with 10 bases between. The V gene's germline CDR1 is MGHRA and CDR2 YSYEKL. CDR3 size: 14 residues. CDR3 region: CASSQDRTAETQYF. CDR3 bases: TGCGCCAGCAGCCAAGATAGAACAGCTGAGACCCAGTACTTC.

The rearrangement uses TRBV4-2 and TRBJ2-7, with D unclear. Germline CDR1 and CDR2: LGHNA and YNFKEQ. The CDR3 has 17 residues. Trimming took off 2 bases at V and 2 bases at J, with 19 bases between the two ends. The CDR3 sequence: CASSQNTDSEQTYEQYF. CDR3 nucleotide sequence: TGTGCCAGCAGCCAAAATACTGACTCCGAACAAACCTACGAGCAGTACTTC.